This T cell receptor beta chain is from a study of spatial heterogeneity in lung cancer. This clonotype occurred many times. The CDR3 is made up of 15 amino acids. V lost 5 bases and J 3 bases, leaving 14 bases between the germline ends. CDR1 SEHNR and CDR2 FQNEAQ come from the germline V gene (reference sequence). TCRdb reprocessed the 5' RACE reads with MiXCR, giving one entry per CDR3 protein. The sample holds 70,000 to 90,000 distinct CDR3 sequences; 13% are singletons and the top ten take under 7.5%. The time point was: sample taken at primary tumor resection. Whole RNA came from tumor, nontumor lung or frozen PBMC and was sequenced without being sorted.

This chain links TRBV7-9 with TRBJ1-3; D unresolved. The material sequenced was PBMCs, taken at surgery. This receptor was taken from a male donor with early-stage non-small cell lung cancer. CDR3 residues: CASSPPPRIGNTIYF. The CDR3 bases are TGTGCCAGCAGCCCACCCCCTAGGATTGGAAACACCATATATTTT.